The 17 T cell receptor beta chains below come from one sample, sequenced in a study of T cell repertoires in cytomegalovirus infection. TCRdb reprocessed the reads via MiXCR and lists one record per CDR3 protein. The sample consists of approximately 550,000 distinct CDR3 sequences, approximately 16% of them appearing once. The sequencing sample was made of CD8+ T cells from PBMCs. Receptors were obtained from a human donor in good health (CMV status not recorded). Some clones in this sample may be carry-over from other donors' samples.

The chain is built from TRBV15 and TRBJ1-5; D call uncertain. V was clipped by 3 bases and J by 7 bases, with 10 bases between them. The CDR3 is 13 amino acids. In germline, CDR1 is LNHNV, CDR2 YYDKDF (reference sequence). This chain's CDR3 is CATSRSAGQPQHF. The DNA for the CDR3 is TGTGCCACCAGCAGGAGTGCAGGACAGCCCCAGCATTTT.

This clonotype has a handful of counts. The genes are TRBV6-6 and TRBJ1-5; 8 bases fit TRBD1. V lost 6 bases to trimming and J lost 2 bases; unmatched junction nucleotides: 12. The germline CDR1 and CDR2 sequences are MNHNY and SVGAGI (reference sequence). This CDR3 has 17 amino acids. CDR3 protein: CASSPRDRSQGNQPQHF. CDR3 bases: TGTGCCAGCAGCCCACGGGACAGGTCTCAGGGCAATCAGCCCCAGCATTTT.

The CDR3 protein is CATSWGDGGYTF. The CDR3, as DNA: TGTGCCACCAGCTGGGGGGACGGTGGCTACACCTTC. The rearrangement joins TRBV15 to TRBJ1-2; D possibly corresponds to TRBD1 (5 bases). The V gene's germline CDR1 is LNHNV and CDR2 YYDKDF (reference sequence). The CDR3 is 12 amino acids. Trimming left V 5 bases short and J 7 bases short, with 11 bases between.

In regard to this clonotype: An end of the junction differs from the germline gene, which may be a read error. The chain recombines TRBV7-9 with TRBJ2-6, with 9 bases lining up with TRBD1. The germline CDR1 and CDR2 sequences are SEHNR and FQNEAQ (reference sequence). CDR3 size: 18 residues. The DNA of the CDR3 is TGTGCAAGCAGACCTAGGACAGGGGCGCGGTCTGGGGCCAACGTCCTGACTTTC. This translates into CASRPRTGARSGANVLTF.

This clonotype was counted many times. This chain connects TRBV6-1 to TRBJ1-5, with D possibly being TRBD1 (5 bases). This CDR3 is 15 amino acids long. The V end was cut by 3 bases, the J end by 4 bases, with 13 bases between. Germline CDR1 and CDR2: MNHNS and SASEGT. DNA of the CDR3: TGTGCCAGCAGTGAGTGGACGGGACCAAATCAGCCCCAGCATTTT. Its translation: CASSEWTGPNQPQHF.

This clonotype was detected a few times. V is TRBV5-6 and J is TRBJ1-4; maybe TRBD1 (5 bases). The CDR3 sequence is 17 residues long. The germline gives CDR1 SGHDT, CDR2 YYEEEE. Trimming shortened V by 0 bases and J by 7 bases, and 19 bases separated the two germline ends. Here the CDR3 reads CASSLEGFGGGAEKLFF. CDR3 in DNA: TGTGCCAGCAGCTTGGAGGGCTTCGGGGGAGGTGCTGAAAAACTGTTTTTT.

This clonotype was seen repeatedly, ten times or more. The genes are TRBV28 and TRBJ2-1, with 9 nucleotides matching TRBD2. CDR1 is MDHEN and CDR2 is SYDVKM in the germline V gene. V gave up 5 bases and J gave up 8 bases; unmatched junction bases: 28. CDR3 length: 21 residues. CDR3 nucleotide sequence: TGTGCCAGCAGTACCCCGACCGACCTTCTCGAGCGGGAGGTCTGGGGGGATGAGCAGTTCTTC. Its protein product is CASSTPTDLLEREVWGDEQFF.

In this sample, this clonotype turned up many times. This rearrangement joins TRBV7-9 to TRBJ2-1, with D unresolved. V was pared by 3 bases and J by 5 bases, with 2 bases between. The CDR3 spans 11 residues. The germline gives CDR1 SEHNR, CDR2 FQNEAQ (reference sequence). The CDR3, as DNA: TGTGCCAGCAGCTTCGACAATGAGCAGTTCTTC. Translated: CASSFDNEQFF.

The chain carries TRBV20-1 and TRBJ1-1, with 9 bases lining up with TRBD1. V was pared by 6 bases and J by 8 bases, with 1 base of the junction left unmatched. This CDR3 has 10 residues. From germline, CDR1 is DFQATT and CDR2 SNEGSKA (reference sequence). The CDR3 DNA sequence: TGCAGTGCCGACAGGGGGGAAGCTTTCTTT. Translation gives CSADRGEAFF.

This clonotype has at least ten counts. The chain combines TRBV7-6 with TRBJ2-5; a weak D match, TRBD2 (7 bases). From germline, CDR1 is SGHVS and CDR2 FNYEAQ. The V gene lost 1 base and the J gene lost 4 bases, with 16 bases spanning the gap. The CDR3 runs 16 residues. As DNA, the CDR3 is TGTGCCAGCAGCTTAGGGGGAGGGCCCAGGGGAGAGACCCAGTACTTC. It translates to CASSLGGGPRGETQYF.

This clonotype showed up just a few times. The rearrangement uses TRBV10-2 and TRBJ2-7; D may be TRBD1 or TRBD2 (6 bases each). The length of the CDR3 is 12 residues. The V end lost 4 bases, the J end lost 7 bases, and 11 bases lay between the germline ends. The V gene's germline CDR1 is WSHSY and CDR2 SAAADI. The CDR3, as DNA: TGCGCCAGCAGTGCCGGGGGCTCGGAGCAGTACTTC. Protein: CASSAGGSEQYF.

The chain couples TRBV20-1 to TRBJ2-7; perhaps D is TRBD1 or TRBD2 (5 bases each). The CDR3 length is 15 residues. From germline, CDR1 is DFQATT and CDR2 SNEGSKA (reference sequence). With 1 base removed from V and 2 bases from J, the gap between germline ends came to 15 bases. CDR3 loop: CSARGLPSGPYEQYF. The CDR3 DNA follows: TGCAGTGCTAGAGGTTTGCCCTCGGGACCCTACGAGCAGTACTTC.

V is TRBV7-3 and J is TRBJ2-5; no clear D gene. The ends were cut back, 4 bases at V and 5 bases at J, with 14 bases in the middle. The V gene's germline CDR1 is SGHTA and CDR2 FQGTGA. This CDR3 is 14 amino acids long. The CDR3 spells CASSSPGPGETQYF. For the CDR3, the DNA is TGTGCCAGCAGCTCGCCTGGGCCCGGGGAGACCCAGTACTTC.

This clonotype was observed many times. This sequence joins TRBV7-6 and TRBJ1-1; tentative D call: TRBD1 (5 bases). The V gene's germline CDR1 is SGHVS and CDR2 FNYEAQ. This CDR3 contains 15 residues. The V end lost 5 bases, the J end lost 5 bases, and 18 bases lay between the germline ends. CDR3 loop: CASSAEQGIGTEAFF. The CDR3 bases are TGTGCCAGCAGCGCAGAGCAGGGAATTGGGACTGAAGCTTTCTTT.

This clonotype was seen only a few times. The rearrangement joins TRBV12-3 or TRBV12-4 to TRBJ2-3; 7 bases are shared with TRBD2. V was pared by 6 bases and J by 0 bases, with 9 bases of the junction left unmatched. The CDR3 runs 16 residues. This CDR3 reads CASSPGRGVSTDTQYF. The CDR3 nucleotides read TGTGCCAGCAGCCCAGGGAGGGGCGTTAGCACAGATACGCAGTATTTT.

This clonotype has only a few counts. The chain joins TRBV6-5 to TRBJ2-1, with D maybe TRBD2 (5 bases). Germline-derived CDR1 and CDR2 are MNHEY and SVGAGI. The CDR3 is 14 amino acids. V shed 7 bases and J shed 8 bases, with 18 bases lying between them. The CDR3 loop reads CASKKVVALDEQFF. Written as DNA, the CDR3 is TGTGCCAGCAAGAAGGTGGTAGCGCTAGATGAGCAGTTCTTC.

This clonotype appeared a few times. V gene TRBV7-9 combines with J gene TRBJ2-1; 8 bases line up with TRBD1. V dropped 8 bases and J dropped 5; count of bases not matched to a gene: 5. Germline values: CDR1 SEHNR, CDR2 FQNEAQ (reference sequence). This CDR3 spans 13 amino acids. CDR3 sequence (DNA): TGTGCCAGCGGGCAGGGGGCTGACAATGAGCAGTTCTTC. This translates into CASGQGADNEQFF.